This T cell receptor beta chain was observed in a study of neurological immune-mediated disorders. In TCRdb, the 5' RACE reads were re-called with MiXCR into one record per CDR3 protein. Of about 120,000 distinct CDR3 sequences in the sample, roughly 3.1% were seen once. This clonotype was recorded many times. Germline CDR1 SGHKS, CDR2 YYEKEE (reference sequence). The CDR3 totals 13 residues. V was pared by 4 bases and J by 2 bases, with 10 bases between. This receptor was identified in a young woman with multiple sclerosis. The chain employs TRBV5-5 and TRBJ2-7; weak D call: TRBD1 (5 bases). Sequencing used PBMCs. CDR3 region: CASSTQGAYEQYF. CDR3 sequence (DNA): TGTGCCAGCAGCACCCAAGGGGCCTACGAGCAGTACTTC.